This record concerns one T cell receptor beta chain sequence. Original analysis: Estimation of nucleated cell counts relied on the amplification of reference gene primers. Data came from immunoSEQ multiplex PCR; TCRdb stores just in-frame clones and leaves some out. V, J and clone size reflect that table, while D and trimming were determined from the DNA. The sample has 200,000 to 250,000 clones; around 81% are singletons. These data belong to a study of blood T cell repertoires in COVID-19. Study-wide background: The origin of the acute and convalescent COVID-19 samples was the United States, Italy and Spain. T cells, B-cell-depleted T cells, or PBMCs provided the cDNA or gDNA that served as material.

Trimming shortened V by 0 bases and J by 9 bases, and 12 bases separated the two germline ends. CDR3 length: 15 amino acids. Germline V lookup: CDR1 SNHLY, CDR2 FYNNEI. Sequenced material: peripheral blood. The chain has TRBV2 and TRBJ1-6; the D is unclear. The source of this sequence is a woman aged 70-85 years with acute or convalescent COVID-19. Here the CDR3 DNA reads TGTGCCAGCAGTGAAGCAAAGGGTCGGGGTTCACCCCTCCACTTT. Its translation is CASSEAKGRGSPLHF.